The sequence of this T cell receptor beta chain was determined in a study of radiotherapy plus CTLA-4 blockade in lung cancer. Study details: Objective responses occurred in around 18% of patients; about 31% had disease control.

J was trimmed by 7 bases and V by 5 bases; bases with no gene match: 7. The CDR3 runs 14 residues. Germline CDR1 LGHNT, CDR2 FRNRAP. Focal radiation with ipilimumab CTLA-4 blockade was given to patients with chemo-refractory metastatic non-small-cell lung cancer. This clone was detected only once. The antigen remains unidentified. Findings and limits, study-wide: Best predicting response, reportedly, were early blood T cell clone dynamics, with interferon-beta. Following radiotherapy plus ipilimumab, tumor-derived TCR clones expanded in the blood.

Some clones are missing from TCRdb's copy, which holds only in-frame ones; the method was immunoSEQ multiplex PCR. The top ten clones hold about 4.5% of a sample with 55,000 to 80,000 clones, about 80% of them seen once. The clonotype was recovered from a human donor with non-small cell lung cancer who had a complete response to radiotherapy plus ipilimumab. This chain uses TRBV12-5 with TRBJ2-1, with 8 nucleotides matching TRBD2. The specimen comprised peripheral blood, sampled from a patient treated with radiotherapy plus ipilimumab. The CDR3 sequence: CASGNGGALNEQFF. CDR3 nucleotide sequence: TGTGCTAGTGGTAACGGGGGGGCGTTGAATGAGCAGTTCTTC. The full variable domain, completed using reference TRBV12-5 and TRBJ2-1, is DARVTQTPRHKVTEMGQEVTMRCQPILGHNTVFWYRQTMMQGLELLAYFRNRAPLDDSGMPKDRFSAEMPDATLATLKIQPSEPRDSAVYFCASGNGGALNEQFFGPGTRLTVL.